This TCR beta chain comes out of a study of blood T cell repertoires in COVID-19. Study-wide background: Researchers got acute and convalescent COVID-19 samples from the United States, Italy and Spain. PBMCs, B-cell-depleted T cells, or T cells provided the cDNA or gDNA that made up the material.

In the study's own analysis: By means of reference gene primer amplification, nucleated cell counts were estimated. The repertoire was sequenced with immunoSEQ multiplex PCR; TCRdb's copy has only in-frame clones and lacks some. The D gene and trimming were derived from the DNA, and the V and J assignments and clone size from that table. The sample yields about 63,000 clones, around nine tenths seen once. The clonotype comes from an elderly woman with acute or convalescent COVID-19. Sequencing was carried out using peripheral blood.

CDR3 sequence: CARKGRWGGGYTF. Here the CDR3 DNA reads TGCGCCAGGAAGGGACGGTGGGGAGGTGGCTACACCTTC. The chain employs TRBV10-1 and TRBJ1-2, with D perhaps TRBD1 (5 bases). Germline V gene sequence: CDR1 WNHNN, CDR2 SYGVQD (reference sequence). This CDR3 comprises 13 residues. V dropped 9 bases and J dropped 7 bases, with 18 bases sitting between them.